Each of the 13 T cell receptor beta chains below was sequenced from the same sample in a study of spatial heterogeneity in lung cancer (dated by TCRdb to about 2019). The meaning of the sample's time point label: sample taken at primary tumor resection. The library was obtained by 5' RACE. The sequencer listed for this sample is NextSeq 500. TCRdb reanalyzed the raw reads on its own, using fastp at Q25 for trimming and MiXCR for clone calling, and kept in-frame beta chains. Every CDR3 protein is listed once, alongside the most common genes and DNA of its rows. Across this sample there are about 80,000 distinct CDR3 sequences, with 8% seen only once. The biggest ten clones account for about 7% of the sample. This material consisted of PBMCs, taken at surgery. The source is a male donor with early-stage non-small cell lung cancer.

In this sample, this clonotype turned up many times. The chain recombines TRBV7-8 with TRBJ2-1, with D uncertain. CDR1 SGHVS and CDR2 FQNEAQ come from the germline V gene. V was clipped by 6 bases and J by 2 bases, with 5 bases between them. The CDR3 is 12 residues long. The chain's CDR3 is CASSSTYNEQFF. The CDR3 DNA follows: TGTGCCAGCAGTTCCACCTACAATGAGCAGTTCTTC.

This clonotype was counted ten times or more. The CDR3 is CSALNPGTGAYEQYF. CDR3 DNA sequence: TGCAGTGCTTTAAACCCCGGGACAGGGGCCTACGAGCAGTACTTC. The rearrangement uses TRBV20-1 and TRBJ2-7; TRBD1 matches at 10 bases. The CDR3 totals 15 residues. The junction had 9 bases not matched to a gene; V was cut back by 5 bases and J by 2 bases. Germline V gene data show CDR1 as DFQATT and CDR2 as SNEGSKA (reference sequence).

By proportion, this clonotype is medium-sized. This chain uses TRBV7-9 with TRBJ2-2; no clear D. This CDR3 contains 16 residues. Trimming took off 3 bases at V and 0 bases at J, with 11 bases between the two ends. Germline V CDR1 and CDR2: SEHNR, FQNEAQ (reference sequence). The CDR3 nucleotides read TGTGCCAGCAGCTTGCCGGGCCGCGCGAACACCGGGGAGCTGTTTTTT. As protein: CASSLPGRANTGELFF.

The V call is TRBV7-2, the J call TRBJ2-3, with 8 bases identical to TRBD2. Germline loops: CDR1 SGHTA, CDR2 FQGNSA. The CDR3 loop spans 16 amino acids. V shed 0 bases, J shed 0 bases, and the junction held 2 bases outside the gene matches. Here the CDR3 DNA reads TGTGCCAGCAGCTTAGCTAGCGGGACTAGCACAGATACGCAGTATTTT. Translation: CASSLASGTSTDTQYF. The full variable domain, rest sourced from reference TRBV7-2 and TRBJ2-3, is GAGVSQSPSNKVTEKGKDVELRCDPISGHTALYWYRQSLGQGLEFLIYFQGNSAPDKSGLPSDRFSAERTGGSVSTLTIQRTQQEDSAVYLCASSLASGTSTDTQYFGPGTRLTVL.

The sample holds a few counts of this clonotype. The V and J genes are TRBV28 and TRBJ2-6, with D possibly called TRBD1 or TRBD2 (5 bases each). The CDR3 spans 18 residues. Germline CDR1 is MDHEN and CDR2 is SYDVKM. Deletions cut 6 bases from V and 0 bases from J, with 18 bases between. The CDR3 DNA is TGTGCCAGCAGCCGTTGGGCAGTGAGGGGCTCTGGGGCCAACGTCCTGACTTTC. Translated: CASSRWAVRGSGANVLTF.

This clonotype was seen at least ten times. The chain combines TRBV7-2 with TRBJ2-5; 8 bases match TRBD1. Unmatched junction bases numbered 3, after V lost 4 bases and J lost 2 bases. Germline CDR1 is SGHTA and CDR2 is FQGNSA. There are 14 residues in the CDR3. In nucleotides, the CDR3 is TGTGCCAGCAGCTCACGACAGGGGCAAGAGACCCAGTACTTC. It specifies CASSSRQGQETQYF.

This clonotype was found a few times. The chain has TRBV6-5 and TRBJ2-1; D gene uncertain. The CDR3 runs to 10 residues. The V end was cut by 0 bases, the J end by 10 bases, with 1 base between. Germline CDR1 and CDR2: MNHEY and SVGAGI. This chain's CDR3 is CASSYSEQFF. The CDR3 DNA is TGTGCCAGCAGTTACTCCGAGCAGTTCTTC.

This clonotype has only a few counts. The chain combines TRBV19 with TRBJ1-1, with D unresolved. Per the germline V gene, CDR1 is LNHDA and CDR2 is SQIVND (reference sequence). Trimming removed 9 bases from V and 1 base from J, with 12 bases in between. This CDR3 comprises 13 residues. CDR3 protein: CASSEVENTEAFF. The CDR3 nucleotides are TGTGCCAGCTCCGAGGTGGAGAACACTGAAGCTTTCTTT.

The chain joins TRBV18 to TRBJ1-5; possibly TRBD1 for D (6 bases). In germline, CDR1 is KGHSH, CDR2 LQKENI. V lost 3 bases and J 5 bases, leaving 11 bases between the germline ends. This CDR3 contains 14 residues. The CDR3 region has the DNA TGTGCCAGCTCACCCGGGACATCCTATCAGCCCCAGCATTTT. This codes for CASSPGTSYQPQHF.

The rearrangement links TRBV7-9 to TRBJ1-1; perhaps TRBD1 as D (5 bases). Germline V lookup: CDR1 SEHNR, CDR2 FQNEAQ (reference sequence). V lost 4 bases, J lost 1 base, and 7 bases lay in between. This CDR3 has 13 amino acids. CDR3 DNA sequence: TGTGCCAGCAGCTCACAGGCGAACACTGAAGCTTTCTTT. It is translated as CASSSQANTEAFF.

A few counts support this clonotype. The V and J genes are TRBV6-5 and TRBJ2-2, with a possible D match to TRBD2 (6 bases). The length of the CDR3 is 14 residues. V was pared by 5 bases and J by 6 bases, with 13 bases between. CDR1 and CDR2 (germline): MNHEY, SVGAGI. The CDR3 loop reads CASSPKTSPGELFF. CDR3 in DNA: TGTGCCAGCAGTCCGAAGACTAGTCCCGGGGAGCTGTTTTTT.

This clonotype was detected ten times or more. The V call is TRBV20-1, the J call TRBJ1-5; TRBD1 aligns across 12 bases. The ends lost 5 bases at V and 7 bases at J; junction bases unmatched: 3. The CDR3 runs to 13 residues. Germline loops: CDR1 DFQATT, CDR2 SNEGSKA (reference sequence). CDR3 sequence (DNA): TGCAGTGCTGGGACAGGGGGCATGCAGCCCCAGCATTTT. It encodes CSAGTGGMQPQHF.

This clonotype was counted many times. The rearrangement links TRBV12-3 or TRBV12-4 to TRBJ2-2; 7 bases match TRBD2. The CDR3 consists of 16 residues. V lost 7 bases to trimming and J lost 5 bases; unmatched junction nucleotides: 13. This CDR3 is CASTLGAGVNTGELFF. DNA of the CDR3: TGTGCCAGCACCCTAGGGGCGGGAGTAAATACCGGGGAGCTGTTTTTT.